These 8 T cell receptor beta chains share one sample of origin, sequenced in a study of cytomegalovirus exposure and HLA in healthy donors. The PCR ran on 60 Vbeta and 13 Jbeta primers. Produced via immunoSEQ multiplex PCR; TCRdb's table is partial and in-frame only. The sample shows tens of thousands of clones, about 8% of them seen only once. Sequencing input: PBMCs. The receptor set was obtained from a man between 50 and 59 years old in good health and CMV-seronegative.

J is TRBJ2-1 and V is TRBV19; perhaps TRBD2 as D (6 bases). V was shortened by 5 bases and J by 1 base, with 9 bases between the two germline ends. The CDR3 runs to 14 residues. CDR1 is LNHDA and CDR2 is SQIVND in the germline V gene (reference sequence). CDR3 DNA: TGTGCCAGTAGTGGTGGGACTTCCTACAATGAGCAGTTCTTC. It specifies CASSGGTSYNEQFF.

In its sample, this clone was seen a few times. V usage is TRBV28 and J usage is TRBJ2-3, with D possibly matching TRBD2 (5 bases). This CDR3 comprises 16 residues. Trimming left V 4 bases short and J 2 bases short, with 16 bases between. Germline V gene sequence: CDR1 MDHEN, CDR2 SYDVKM. The chain's CDR3 is CASSSESSGYTDTQYF. The CDR3 DNA sequence: TGTGCCAGCAGTTCGGAATCCAGCGGCTACACAGATACGCAGTATTTT.

The sample holds a few counts of this clone. V and J are TRBV19 and TRBJ2-2; 13 bases map to TRBD2. The junction had 9 bases not matched to a gene; V was cut back by 7 bases and J by 7 bases. Germline CDR1 is LNHDA and CDR2 is SQIVND (reference sequence). The CDR3 runs 16 residues. Here the CDR3 DNA reads TGTGCCAGTACCCTAACTAGCGGGGGGGCCGTCGGGGAGCTGTTTTTT. It codes for CASTLTSGGAVGELFF. Combining the CDR3 with reference TRBV19 and TRBJ2-2 gives the whole variable domain DGGITQSPKYLFRKEGQNVTLSCEQNLNHDAMYWYRQDPGQGLRLIYYSQIVNDFQKGDIAEGYSVSREKKESFPLTVTSAQKNPTAFYLCASTLTSGGAVGELFFGEGSRLTVL.

The CDR3 nucleotides are TGTGCCAGCAGCTTGGTGGACAGCTACGAGCAGTACTTC. Translation: CASSLVDSYEQYF. This rearrangement joins TRBV5-4 to TRBJ2-7; tentative D call: TRBD1 (6 bases). The CDR3 has 13 amino acids. V shed 0 bases and J shed 3 bases, with 7 bases lying between them. Germline assignment: CDR1 SGHNT and CDR2 YYREEE (reference sequence).

This clone has at least ten counts. Other DNA sequences in this specimen translate into the identical CDR3. This chain links TRBV6-1 with TRBJ2-3; D remains unclear. From germline, CDR1 is MNHNS and CDR2 SASEGT. V was clipped by 2 bases and J by 4 bases, with 4 bases between them. This CDR3 is built from 12 residues. CDR3 residues: CASSEYSDTQYF. DNA of the CDR3: TGTGCCAGCAGTGAATATTCAGATACGCAGTATTTT.

The chain links TRBV7-2 to TRBJ2-7; no definite D call. V was clipped by 5 bases and J by 3 bases, with 14 bases between them. CDR1 SGHTA and CDR2 FQGNSA come from the germline V gene. The CDR3 totals 14 residues. As DNA, the CDR3 is TGTGCCAGCAGCCCTTCCTCGACATACTACGAGCAGTACTTC. Protein product: CASSPSSTYYEQYF.

J is TRBJ2-1 and V is TRBV6-6; the match to TRBD2 covers 8 bases. Per germline, CDR1 MNHNY and CDR2 SVGAGI (reference sequence). The CDR3 extends over 16 amino acids. With 2 bases clipped from V and 5 bases from J, the junction kept 8 bases outside the gene matches. The chain's CDR3 is CASSYRVGRGHNEQFF. The CDR3 nucleotides are TGTGCCAGCAGTTACCGCGTCGGGAGGGGCCACAATGAGCAGTTCTTC.

This chain links TRBV6-1 with TRBJ1-2; D remains unclear. V lost 3 bases and J 7 bases, leaving 24 bases between the germline ends. The CDR3 contains 17 residues. CDR1 is MNHNS, CDR2 SASEGT, per germline. In nucleotides, the CDR3 is TGTGCCAGCAGTGACGGGAAGACCGGTTTTTTTTCTGGTGGCTACACCTTC. It codes for CASSDGKTGFFSGGYTF.